This TCR beta chain was profiled in a study of blood T cell repertoires in COVID-19. With V trimmed by 6 bases and J by 3 bases, 10 bases remained unmatched. Germline assignment: CDR1 MDHEN and CDR2 SYDVKM. The CDR3 consists of 15 residues. Generated by immunoSEQ multiplex PCR, the TCRdb table keeps only in-frame clones and is missing some. Of some 250,000 clones in the sample, over 75% are singletons; the top ten hold over 1.5%. Sequences were obtained from PBMCs or T cells enriched from blood (not recorded which). The rearrangement uses TRBV28 and TRBJ1-2, with 7 bases identical to TRBD1. The receptor was isolated from a woman aged 45-65 years who had recovered from COVID-19. CDR3 in amino acids: CASRGQKGAYYGYTF. The CDR3 DNA reads TGTGCCAGCAGAGGCCAAAAGGGGGCATACTATGGCTACACCTTC.